The 26 T cell receptor beta chains below come from one sample, sequenced in a study of blood T cell repertoires in COVID-19. The protocol was immunoSEQ multiplex PCR, while the TCRdb copy is restricted to in-frame clones and leaves out a portion. The table lists approximately 300,000 clones, 86% of them singletons. Sequences were obtained from peripheral blood. All receptors derive from a woman aged 50 to 60 with acute or convalescent COVID-19.

The rearrangement links TRBV19 to TRBJ1-6; a weak D match, TRBD1 (5 bases). Germline V lookup: CDR1 LNHDA, CDR2 SQIVND (reference sequence). The germline V and J ends were trimmed by 5 bases and 10 bases, with 12 bases remaining between them. The CDR3 has 13 residues. The CDR3 loop is CASSRGNESPLHF. CDR3 nucleotide sequence: TGTGCCAGTAGTCGGGGGAATGAGTCACCCCTCCACTTT.

V usage is TRBV5-4 and J usage is TRBJ2-5; TRBD2 aligns across 11 bases. The CDR3 spans 18 residues. The ends lost 4 bases at V and 2 bases at J; junction bases unmatched: 13. CDR1 SGHNT and CDR2 YYREEE come from the germline V gene (reference sequence). CDR3 coding DNA: TGTGCCAGCAGCGGGGTCGAGCCACTAGCGGGAGTTCAAGAGACCCAGTACTTC. It translates to CASSGVEPLAGVQETQYF.

This sequence joins TRBV28 and TRBJ2-2; D unclear. The CDR3 has 13 amino acids. The germline gives CDR1 MDHEN, CDR2 SYDVKM. Between the trimmed V and J ends, which lost 9 bases and 2 bases, there was a span of 10 bases. The CDR3 DNA sequence: TGTGCCAGTGTTCACAAAAACACCGGGGAGCTGTTTTTT. Residues: CASVHKNTGELFF.

The rearrangement joins TRBV5-1 to TRBJ2-3, with TRBD2 matching 7 bases. V lost 0 bases, J lost 1 base, and 2 bases stayed unmatched. This CDR3 region has 15 residues. Germline assignment: CDR1 SGHRS and CDR2 YFSETQ. CDR3 in amino acids: CASSLATSGTDTQYF. As DNA, the CDR3 is TGCGCCAGCAGCTTGGCTACTAGCGGCACAGATACGCAGTATTTT.

V and J are TRBV5-1 and TRBJ2-3; D is undetermined. Germline V gives CDR1 SGHRS, CDR2 YFSETQ. The CDR3 is 12 amino acids. Deletions cut 7 bases from V and 6 bases from J, with 12 bases between. The CDR3 bases are TGCGCCAGCTTTTTATCCGTCGATACGCAGTATTTT. Its protein product is CASFLSVDTQYF.

The chain couples TRBV11-3 to TRBJ2-2; TRBD1 might be the D (5 bases). The V gene's germline CDR1 is SGHNT and CDR2 YENEEA. The CDR3 has 15 residues. Trimming took off 5 bases at V and 0 bases at J, with 10 bases between the two ends. The CDR3 spells CASSGQGTNTGELFF. CDR3 in DNA: TGTGCCAGCAGCGGGCAGGGCACGAACACCGGGGAGCTGTTTTTT.

This clone was observed once. This chain uses TRBV19 with TRBJ1-2, with TRBD1 matching 9 bases. After removal of 3 bases from V and 2 bases from J, the junction contained 4 bases not matched to a gene. The CDR3 sequence is 15 residues long. Germline V CDR1 and CDR2: LNHDA, SQIVND (reference sequence). The CDR3 bases are TGTGCCAGTAGTATTGTGGACAGGGGAAACTATGGCTACACCTTC. It encodes CASSIVDRGNYGYTF.

This chain links TRBV9 with TRBJ1-6; 8 bases fit TRBD1. From germline, CDR1 is SGDLS and CDR2 YYNGEE. The CDR3 contains 16 residues. The V segment lost 3 bases and the J segment 6 bases; nucleotides outside the gene matches: 8. CDR3 sequence: CASSARTGPINSPLHF. The CDR3 bases are TGTGCCAGCAGCGCTAGGACAGGGCCCATTAATTCACCCCTCCACTTT.

The CDR3 DNA follows: TGTGCCAGCAGTCGTGCGAGACAGGTGGATGAAAAACTGTTTTTT. Translated: CASSRARQVDEKLFF. The gene calls are TRBV6-6 and TRBJ1-4; tentative D call: TRBD1 (6 bases). Trimming removed 5 bases at V and 6 bases at J, with 16 bases between. CDR3 size: 15 residues. Per germline, CDR1 MNHNY and CDR2 SVGAGI (reference sequence).

The chain uses TRBV25-1 and TRBJ2-5; 13 nucleotides line up with TRBD2. The germline V gene encodes CDR1 MGHDK and CDR2 SYGVNS. J lost 5 bases, V lost 5 bases, and 5 bases had no gene match. The CDR3 has 15 residues. The CDR3 sequence: CASSMTSGRRETQYF. In DNA, the CDR3 is TGTGCCAGCAGTATGACTAGCGGGAGGAGGGAGACCCAGTACTTC.

The chain couples TRBV18 to TRBJ1-5; tentatively, D is TRBD1 (6 bases). CDR3 size: 15 residues. Trimming stripped 2 bases from V and 7 bases from J, with 15 bases between. The germline CDR1 and CDR2 sequences are KGHSH and LQKENI. CDR3 region: CASSPSGDSGQPQHF. CDR3 coding DNA: TGTGCCAGCTCACCATCAGGGGATAGTGGGCAGCCCCAGCATTTT.

The J gene is TRBJ1-3, the V gene TRBV11-3, with D unclear. The V gene lost 5 bases and the J gene lost 2 bases, with 7 bases spanning the gap. This CDR3 region has 13 residues. Germline values: CDR1 SGHNT, CDR2 YENEEA. CDR3 DNA: TGTGCCAGCAGCCCAGGCCCTGGAAACACCATATATTTT. Translated, it gives CASSPGPGNTIYF.

The V and J genes are TRBV7-2 and TRBJ2-5; 12 nucleotides agree with TRBD2. The CDR3 runs 17 residues. The germline CDR1 and CDR2 sequences are SGHTA and FQGNSA. V lost 1 base and J lost 1; bases outside the gene matches: 4. The CDR3 nucleotides read TGTGCCAGCAGCTTAGTTTGGACTAGCGGGATCCAAGAGACCCAGTACTTC. Its protein product is CASSLVWTSGIQETQYF.

The rearrangement joins TRBV19 to TRBJ2-5; D unclear. Trimming cost V 0 bases and J 2 bases, with 7 bases left between them. The germline V gene has CDR1 LNHDA and CDR2 SQIVND (reference sequence). This CDR3 is 14 amino acids long. The CDR3 here is CASSIDPVQETQYF. The CDR3 nucleotides are TGTGCCAGTAGTATAGATCCTGTACAAGAGACCCAGTACTTC.

The chain combines TRBV16 with TRBJ2-7; D ambiguous. V lost 0 bases to trimming and J lost 12 bases, with 9 bases between them. CDR1 and CDR2 from the germline V gene are KGHSY and FQNENV. This CDR3 is built from 11 residues. Here the CDR3 reads CASSQSSLLYF. CDR3 in DNA: TGTGCCAGCAGCCAATCCAGTCTTCTGTACTTC.

The V call is TRBV5-1, the J call TRBJ2-7; 7 positions agree with TRBD2. Germline V lookup: CDR1 SGHRS, CDR2 YFSETQ. J lost 1 base, V lost 0 bases, and 7 bases had no gene match. The CDR3 length is 16 residues. CDR3 sequence (DNA): TGCGCCAGCAGCTTGGAGCCTAGCGGACAATCCTACGAGCAGTACTTC. It translates to CASSLEPSGQSYEQYF. Full variable domain (rest looked up from reference TRBV5-1 and TRBJ2-7): KAGVTQTPRYLIKTRGQQVTLSCSPISGHRSVSWYQQTPGQGLQFLFEYFSETQRNKGNFPGRFSGRQFSNSRSEMNVSTLELGDSALYLCASSLEPSGQSYEQYFGPGTRLTVT.

This chain uses TRBV5-1 with TRBJ2-3; 11 positions agree with TRBD1. CDR1 is SGHRS, CDR2 YFSETQ, per germline. J lost 8 bases, V lost 0 bases, and 8 bases had no gene match. This CDR3 contains 16 residues. The CDR3 region has the DNA TGCGCCAGCAGCTTGGGACCGGGACAGGGGGGCAGTACGCAGTATTTT. Translating it yields CASSLGPGQGGSTQYF.

V usage is TRBV25-1 and J usage is TRBJ2-2; possible D gene TRBD1, 6 bases. Trimming shortened V by 7 bases and J by 4 bases, and 13 bases separated the two germline ends. The CDR3 is 14 amino acids. Germline assignment: CDR1 MGHDK and CDR2 SYGVNS. The DNA for the CDR3 is TGTGCCAGCAAGGGGGACACCTTCACCGGGGAGCTGTTTTTT. This sequence encodes CASKGDTFTGELFF.

Only one count was recorded for this clone. This sequence joins TRBV6-1 and TRBJ2-7; 10 positions agree with TRBD1. V shed 5 bases, J shed 3 bases, and the junction held 4 bases outside the gene matches. CDR3 size: 14 residues. Per the germline V gene, CDR1 is MNHNS and CDR2 is SASEGT. The CDR3 sequence: CASSPDRGIYEQYF. The CDR3 DNA reads as TGTGCCAGCAGTCCGGACAGGGGGATCTACGAGCAGTACTTC.

This clone was counted a single time. The rearrangement joins TRBV4-3 to TRBJ2-3, with 9 bases fitting TRBD2. Germline CDR1 LGHNA, CDR2 YSLEER. The CDR3 covers 16 residues. The V and J ends lost 0 bases and 3 bases, in that order; junction bases with no gene match: 4. The CDR3 sequence: CASSQEDSGSTDTQYF. CDR3 DNA: TGCGCCAGCAGCCAAGAAGATAGCGGGAGTACAGATACGCAGTATTTT.

This sequence joins TRBV19 and TRBJ1-2, with 10 positions matching TRBD1. CDR1 and CDR2 from the germline V gene are LNHDA and SQIVND (reference sequence). Trimming at V came to 5 bases and at J to 2 bases, leaving 2 bases not matched to a gene. This CDR3 spans 14 amino acids. The CDR3 DNA follows: TGTGCCAGTAGTGGGGACAGGGGAAACTATGGCTACACCTTC. It codes for CASSGDRGNYGYTF.

The rearrangement joins TRBV7-9 to TRBJ2-7, with D unclear. The CDR3 spans 11 residues. The V end lost 5 bases, the J end lost 6 bases, and 8 bases lay between the germline ends. The germline V gene has CDR1 SEHNR and CDR2 FQNEAQ (reference sequence). DNA for the CDR3: TGTGCCAGCAGCACCCAGCGCGAGCAGTACTTC. Translated, it gives CASSTQREQYF. The full variable domain, completed using reference TRBV7-9 and TRBJ2-7, is DTGVSQNPRHKITKRGQNVTFRCDPISEHNRLYWYRQTLGQGPEFLTYFQNEAQLEKSRLLSDRFSAERPKGSFSTLEIQRTEQGDSAMYLCASSTQREQYFGPGTRLTVT.

V gene TRBV4-1 combines with J gene TRBJ2-1; TRBD1 is a possible D gene (5 bases). Trimming took 2 bases from V and 5 from J, leaving 25 bases between them. The CDR3 contains 19 residues. The germline CDR1 and CDR2 sequences are MGHRA and YSYEKL. The CDR3 protein is CASSQSSFLRLNRNNEQFF. In nucleotides, the CDR3 is TGCGCCAGCAGCCAAAGTAGTTTTCTCCGGCTAAACAGGAACAATGAGCAGTTCTTC.

The V call is TRBV18, the J call TRBJ2-2, with TRBD1 matching 9 bases. The CDR3 runs 16 residues. In germline, CDR1 is KGHSH, CDR2 LQKENI. V was clipped by 2 bases and J by 3 bases; unmatched bases: 4. CDR3 in DNA: TGTGCCAGCTCACCATACAGGGGGCCGGACACCGGGGAGCTGTTTTTT. It yields the protein CASSPYRGPDTGELFF.

This clone was observed once. The V gene is TRBV9, the J gene TRBJ2-7; 14 nucleotides line up with TRBD2. CDR1 and CDR2 from the germline V gene are SGDLS and YYNGEE. V was clipped by 4 bases and J by 6 bases; unmatched bases: 6. The CDR3 runs to 15 residues. CDR3 sequence reads: CASSNGLAGGPEQYF. The CDR3, as DNA: TGTGCCAGCAGCAACGGACTAGCGGGAGGCCCCGAGCAGTACTTC.

A note on this clone: One end of the junction fails to match germline, which may point to a read error. V usage is TRBV7-7 and J usage is TRBJ2-1, with D possibly being TRBD1 (5 bases). This CDR3 is 12 amino acids long. Germline V gene lookup returns CDR1 SSHAT and CDR2 FNYEAQ (reference sequence). CDR3 coding DNA: TGTGCTAGCAGCTCCGAAGGGGATGAGCAGTTCTTC. Its protein product is CASSSEGDEQFF. Looking up the rest from reference TRBV7-7 and TRBJ2-1 gives the full variable domain: GAGVSQSPRYKVTKRGQDVTLRCDPISSHATLYWYQQALGQGPEFLTYFNYEAQPDKSGLPSDRFSAERPEGSISTLTIQRTEQRDSAMYRCASSSEGDEQFFGPGTRLTVL.